This passage covers 10 T cell receptor beta chains from one sample sequenced in a study of T cell responses to AZD1222 COVID-19 vaccine. This table comes from immunoSEQ multiplex PCR, and its TCRdb copy is limited to in-frame clones, with some not included. The sample has more than 95,000 clones, around 92% seen once; the top ten hold about 1.6%. Source: peripheral blood, taken on day 0 of AZD1222 vaccination. The receptors were sampled from an adult in good health.

A single count supports this clone. V gene TRBV11-3 combines with J gene TRBJ2-1; D might be TRBD2 (5 bases). Trimming removed 4 bases at V and 10 bases at J, with 14 bases between. CDR1 and CDR2 (germline): SGHNT, YENEEA. This CDR3 is 13 amino acids long. CDR3 region: CASSSPTNAEQFF. The CDR3 nucleotides are TGTGCCAGCAGCTCCCCGACTAATGCCGAGCAGTTCTTC.

The V and J genes are TRBV2 and TRBJ2-3; no clear D gene. The V gene's germline CDR1 is SNHLY and CDR2 FYNNEI. Trimming shortened V by 4 bases and J by 5 bases, and 13 bases separated the two germline ends. The CDR3 runs to 14 residues. The CDR3 sequence: CASSGLTWEDTQYF. The DNA for the CDR3 is TGTGCCAGCAGTGGACTTACCTGGGAAGATACGCAGTATTTT.

This clone was seen only once. This chain links TRBV5-1 with TRBJ2-5, with no clear D. Germline CDR1 is SGHRS and CDR2 is YFSETQ. V was pared by 0 bases and J by 3 bases, with 9 bases between. The CDR3 loop spans 14 amino acids. Here the CDR3 reads CASSLGGGKETQYF. For the CDR3, the DNA is TGCGCCAGCAGCTTGGGGGGTGGAAAAGAGACCCAGTACTTC.

This clone was seen only once. The J gene is TRBJ2-5, the V gene TRBV19, with 10 positions matching TRBD2. Looked up from germline, CDR1 is LNHDA and CDR2 is SQIVND (reference sequence). V lost 5 bases, J lost 3 bases, and 6 bases stayed unmatched. This CDR3 region has 15 residues. CDR3 bases: TGTGCCAGTAGTGAGGCACTAGCGGGAAAAGAGACCCAGTACTTC. Translated: CASSEALAGKETQYF.

The genes are TRBV5-4 and TRBJ2-1; D remains unclear. V lost 2 bases, J lost 9 bases, and 12 bases lay in between. The length of the CDR3 is 13 residues. The germline CDR1 and CDR2 sequences are SGHNT and YYREEE (reference sequence). Here the CDR3 DNA reads TGTGCCAGCAGCTTCGCTAGGAACGGTGAGCAGTTCTTC. As protein: CASSFARNGEQFF.

The V call is TRBV9, the J call TRBJ1-2; D is possibly TRBD1 (6 bases). The CDR3 contains 11 residues. Between the trimmed V and J ends, which lost 8 bases and 6 bases, there was a span of 11 bases. CDR1 is SGDLS, CDR2 YYNGEE, per germline. The CDR3 sequence: CARTRTDGYTF. The CDR3 region has the DNA TGTGCCAGAACCCGGACAGATGGCTACACCTTC.

The V gene is TRBV19, the J gene TRBJ2-5; TRBD1 matches 7 bases. Per the germline V gene, CDR1 is LNHDA and CDR2 is SQIVND (reference sequence). The J segment lost 4 bases and the V segment lost 5 bases, leaving 7 bases of the junction unmatched. The CDR3 has 14 residues. DNA for the CDR3: TGTGCCAGTAGTCCGACAGGGTCTCGAGAGACCCAGTACTTC. Translation gives CASSPTGSRETQYF.

V usage is TRBV5-1 and J usage is TRBJ2-5; the D gene is possibly TRBD1 (8 bases). Deletions cut 3 bases from V and 2 bases from J, with 14 bases between. The CDR3 runs 15 residues. Germline assignment: CDR1 SGHRS and CDR2 YFSETQ. CDR3 nucleotides: TGCGCCAGCAGCTGGACAGGGACTATTCAAGAGACCCAGTACTTC. This gives the protein CASSWTGTIQETQYF.

This chain links TRBV19 with TRBJ2-7; TRBD1 aligns across 9 bases. This CDR3 has 16 residues. Trimming cost V 3 bases and J 3 bases; bases outside gene matches: 9. The germline V gene encodes CDR1 LNHDA and CDR2 SQIVND (reference sequence). CDR3 protein: CASSIQPGQGVYEQYF. The CDR3 nucleotides read TGTGCCAGTAGTATCCAACCGGGACAGGGCGTCTACGAGCAGTACTTC.

The chain links TRBV24-1 to TRBJ2-2; D is perhaps TRBD2 (6 bases). CDR3 size: 17 residues. The germline gives CDR1 KGHDR, CDR2 SFDVKD. Trimming took off 1 base at V and 5 bases at J, with 16 bases between the two ends. CDR3 amino acids: CATSDFSSAEGTGELFF. For the CDR3, the DNA is TGTGCCACCAGTGATTTTTCTAGCGCCGAGGGTACCGGGGAGCTGTTTTTT.